This TCR beta chain was observed in a study of blood T cell repertoires in COVID-19. Study background: Sources were T cells, B-cell-depleted T cells, or PBMCs; the material itself was cDNA or gDNA.

In its sample, this clone was seen once. The repertoire was sequenced with immunoSEQ multiplex PCR; TCRdb's copy has only in-frame clones and lacks some. The repertoire holds 350,000 or so clones, with 85% to 90% as singletons. Trimming removed 4 bases from V and 5 bases from J; junction bases left unmatched: 5. CDR3 length equals 13 residues. CDR1 and CDR2 (germline): SGHNT, YYREEE (reference sequence). The sample comprised PBMCs or T cells enriched from blood (not recorded which). The genes are TRBV5-4 and TRBJ1-1; 7 positions agree with TRBD1. The receptor was isolated from a woman in her twenties or thirties who had been exposed to COVID-19. The CDR3 loop is CASSKTGPTEAFF. As DNA, the CDR3 is TGTGCCAGCAGCAAGACAGGGCCGACTGAAGCTTTCTTT.